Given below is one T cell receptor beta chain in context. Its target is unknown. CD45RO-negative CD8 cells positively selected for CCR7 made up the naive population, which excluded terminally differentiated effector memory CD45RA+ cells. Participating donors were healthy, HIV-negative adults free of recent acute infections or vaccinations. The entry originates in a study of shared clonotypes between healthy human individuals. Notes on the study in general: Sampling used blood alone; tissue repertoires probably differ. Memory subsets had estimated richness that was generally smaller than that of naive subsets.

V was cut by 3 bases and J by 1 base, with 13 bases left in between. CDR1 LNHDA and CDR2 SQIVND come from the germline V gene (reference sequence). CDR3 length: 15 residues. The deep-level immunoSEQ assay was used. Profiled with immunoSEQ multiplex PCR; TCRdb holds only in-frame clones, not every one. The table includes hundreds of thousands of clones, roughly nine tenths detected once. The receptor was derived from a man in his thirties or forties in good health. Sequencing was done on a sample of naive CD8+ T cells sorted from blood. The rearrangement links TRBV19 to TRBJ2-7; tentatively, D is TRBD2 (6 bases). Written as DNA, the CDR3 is TGTGCCAGTAGTATCCGCGCGGAGGGGTCCTACGAGCAGTACTTC. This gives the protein CASSIRAEGSYEQYF.